The 17 T cell receptor beta chains below come from one sample, sequenced in a study of blood T cell repertoires in COVID-19. Assay: immunoSEQ multiplex PCR; the TCRdb copy retains only in-frame clones and omits some. Of 65,000 to 80,000 clones in the sample, roughly nine tenths were seen once. Source material: peripheral blood. The receptors shown here come from an elderly man in a cohort sampled during active COVID-19.

This chain joins TRBV10-3 and TRBJ2-2; 10 bases match TRBD1. Germline V gene data show CDR1 as ENHRY and CDR2 as SYGVKD. This CDR3 comprises 15 residues. Germline trimming cut 3 bases from V and 5 bases from J; bases unmatched to any gene: 3. The CDR3 region has the DNA TGTGCCATCAGTGAAAGGGACAGGGGAACCGGGGAGCTGTTTTTT. Translating gives CAISERDRGTGELFF.

The chain recombines TRBV5-1 with TRBJ2-5; 8 bases fit TRBD2. The CDR3 covers 15 residues. V lost 1 base, J lost 5 bases, and 7 bases stayed unmatched. Looked up from germline, CDR1 is SGHRS and CDR2 is YFSETQ. The CDR3 protein is CASSLPAGTRETQYF. The DNA of the CDR3 is TGCGCCAGCAGCTTGCCTGCCGGGACTAGGGAGACCCAGTACTTC.

The chain carries TRBV5-1 and TRBJ2-2, with 11 bases identical to TRBD2. The CDR3 consists of 16 residues. V trimming: 3 bases; J trimming: 2 bases; junction bases outside the gene matches: 3. Germline lookup yields CDR1 SGHRS and CDR2 YFSETQ. CDR3 nucleotide sequence: TGCGCCAGCAGCTCCCGACTAGCGGGAAACACCGGGGAGCTGTTTTTT. This sequence encodes CASSSRLAGNTGELFF.

V usage is TRBV2 and J usage is TRBJ2-5; D remains ambiguous. This CDR3 comprises 13 residues. The V and J ends lost 4 bases and 3 bases respectively, with 9 bases between them. CDR1 is SNHLY, CDR2 FYNNEI, per germline. CDR3 residues: CASSVLRKETQYF. Here the CDR3 DNA reads TGTGCCAGCAGTGTTCTGAGGAAAGAGACCCAGTACTTC. The entire variable domain, with the rest obtained from reference TRBV2 and TRBJ2-5, is as follows: EPEVTQTPSHQVTQMGQEVILRCVPISNHLYFYWYRQILGQKVEFLVSFYNNEISEKSEIFDDQFSVERPDGSNFTLKIRSTKLEDSAMYFCASSVLRKETQYFGPGTRLLVL.

This clone was observed a few times. The chain uses TRBV5-4 and TRBJ2-5; D perhaps matches TRBD1 (5 bases). CDR1 and CDR2 from the germline V gene are SGHNT and YYREEE (reference sequence). V was pared by 6 bases and J by 2 bases, with 23 bases between. The CDR3 totals 17 residues. The DNA of the CDR3 is TGTGCCAGCAAGGCCAATCGACAGCCTGCCCTTCAAGAGACCCAGTACTTC. Its translation is CASKANRQPALQETQYF.

This chain joins TRBV27 and TRBJ2-1, with D possibly being TRBD1 (7 bases). CDR1 and CDR2 (germline): MNHEY, SMNVEV (reference sequence). This CDR3 spans 13 amino acids. Trimming took 6 bases from V and 6 from J, leaving 12 bases between them. The CDR3 spells CASRAGGPNEQFF. The CDR3 region has the DNA TGTGCCAGCAGGGCAGGGGGGCCCAATGAGCAGTTCTTC.

The CDR3 bases are TGTGCCACCGTCCGGGGATACGACACTGAAGCTTTCTTT. Amino acid sequence: CATVRGYDTEAFF. The V and J genes are TRBV19 and TRBJ1-1; D remains unclear. The CDR3 runs 13 residues. Trimming cost V 10 bases and J 3 bases, with 15 bases left between them. The V gene's germline CDR1 is LNHDA and CDR2 SQIVND (reference sequence).

V gene TRBV10-3 combines with J gene TRBJ1-4, with 9 bases aligning to TRBD1. CDR3 length: 13 amino acids. Germline trimming cut 6 bases from V and 4 bases from J; bases unmatched to any gene: 0. Germline V gene lookup returns CDR1 ENHRY and CDR2 SYGVKD. Here the CDR3 DNA reads TGTGCCATCAGGACAGGGGGTAATGAAAAACTGTTTTTT. Protein product: CAIRTGGNEKLFF.

The chain carries TRBV24-1 and TRBJ2-2, with D possibly being TRBD2 (5 bases). CDR3 length: 16 residues. Per germline, CDR1 KGHDR and CDR2 SFDVKD. The V end was cut by 3 bases, the J end by 4 bases, with 14 bases between. This CDR3 is CATSDPRALGTGELFF. CDR3 DNA sequence: TGTGCCACCAGTGATCCGAGGGCGCTCGGCACCGGGGAGCTGTTTTTT.

The V and J genes are TRBV5-1 and TRBJ2-3, with 9 bases identical to TRBD2. Germline loops: CDR1 SGHRS, CDR2 YFSETQ. The V gene end was trimmed by 9 bases and the J gene end by 0 bases; junction bases not matched to a gene: 5. This CDR3 is built from 14 residues. CDR3 residues: CATRGLASTDTQYF. In DNA form, the CDR3 reads TGCGCCACCAGAGGACTAGCGAGCACAGATACGCAGTATTTT.

The V gene is TRBV7-3, the J gene TRBJ2-1; D possibly corresponds to TRBD1 (5 bases). The CDR3 contains 15 residues. V lost 1 base to trimming and J lost 5 bases, with 12 bases between them. Looked up from germline, CDR1 is SGHTA and CDR2 is FQGTGA. CDR3 nucleotide sequence: TGTGCCAGCAGCTTAATCCAGGGTTCTCACAATGAGCAGTTCTTC. This codes for CASSLIQGSHNEQFF.

The V call is TRBV6-5, the J call TRBJ2-3; 8 bases agree with TRBD1. The CDR3 is 15 residues long. V was pared by 6 bases and J by 0 bases, with 5 bases of the junction left unmatched. Germline values: CDR1 MNHEY, CDR2 SVGAGI. The CDR3 is CASSRQGTSTDTQYF. CDR3 DNA: TGTGCCAGCAGCCGACAGGGGACTAGCACAGATACGCAGTATTTT.

This clone was seen ten or more times. This rearrangement joins TRBV5-1 to TRBJ1-1, with D possibly matching TRBD1 (5 bases). CDR3 length: 14 amino acids. From germline, CDR1 is SGHRS and CDR2 YFSETQ. Trimming shortened V by 4 bases and J by 4 bases, and 14 bases separated the two germline ends. CDR3 sequence: CASSTSRVTTEAFF. The CDR3 DNA reads TGCGCCAGCAGCACAAGCAGGGTGACCACTGAAGCTTTCTTT.

This clone was observed once. The chain carries TRBV5-1 and TRBJ2-7; TRBD1 agrees at 8 bases. The CDR3 has 14 residues. The germline V gene has CDR1 SGHRS and CDR2 YFSETQ. V was clipped by 4 bases and J by 4 bases; unmatched bases: 7. The CDR3 sequence is CASSAQQGGYEQYF. In DNA form, the CDR3 reads TGCGCCAGCAGCGCCCAACAGGGGGGATACGAGCAGTACTTC.

This chain uses TRBV18 with TRBJ2-7; 9 nucleotides agree with TRBD1. The V segment lost 3 bases and the J segment 5 bases; nucleotides outside the gene matches: 5. The V gene's germline CDR1 is KGHSH and CDR2 LQKENI. This CDR3 comprises 14 residues. CDR3 residues: CASSPGQGRHEQYV. CDR3 bases: TGTGCCAGCTCACCGGGACAGGGCAGACACGAGCAGTACGTC.

The V gene is TRBV24-1, the J gene TRBJ2-3; 13 bases agree with TRBD2. Unmatched junction bases numbered 2, after V lost 4 bases and J lost 5 bases. From germline, CDR1 is KGHDR and CDR2 SFDVKD. The CDR3 has 15 residues. CDR3 nucleotides: TGTGCCACCAGTGACTGGACTAGCGGGGGAGATACGCAGTATTTT. Its translation is CATSDWTSGGDTQYF.

The V call is TRBV28, the J call TRBJ1-2; D possibly corresponds to TRBD1 (6 bases). Germline V gene lookup returns CDR1 MDHEN and CDR2 SYDVKM. V was cut by 7 bases and J by 6 bases, with 15 bases left in between. The CDR3 runs to 13 residues. CDR3 sequence reads: CASKAGGRDGYTF. CDR3 nucleotides: TGTGCCAGCAAAGCTGGGGGCCGCGATGGCTACACCTTC.